A single sample is the source of the 15 T cell receptor beta chains below, sequenced in a study of blood T cell repertoires in COVID-19 (dated by TCRdb to 2018 to 2020). Receptor libraries were prepared by the immunoSEQ multiplex PCR assay. TCRdb carries this immuneACCESS record with in-frame sequences only. Its versions omit some clonotypes, under half of them owing to an unresolved V gene in the studies checked, with the rest unexplained. The sample table records about 480,000 clones; roughly nine tenths of these occur just once. Approximately 0.9% of the sample is in the top ten clones. The material sequenced was peripheral blood. These receptors were taken from a young man with COVID-19, enrolled during active disease.

This clone was seen once. CDR3 amino acids: CASSLDPEDTEAFF. In DNA, the CDR3 is TGCGCCAGCAGCTTGGATCCGGAGGACACTGAAGCTTTCTTT. The chain uses TRBV5-1 and TRBJ1-1; D is unresolved. Germline V gene lookup returns CDR1 SGHRS and CDR2 YFSETQ. V lost 0 bases, J lost 3 bases, and 9 bases lay in between. This CDR3 comprises 14 residues.

This sequence joins TRBV6-6 and TRBJ1-4, with D possibly TRBD1 on 5 matching bases. V shed 6 bases and J shed 0 bases, with 11 bases lying between them. The germline gives CDR1 MNHNY, CDR2 SVGAGI (reference sequence). CDR3 size: 15 residues. The chain's CDR3 is CASRLQVTTNEKLFF. DNA for the CDR3: TGTGCCAGCAGACTACAGGTTACAACTAATGAAAAACTGTTTTTT.

The chain uses TRBV24-1 and TRBJ2-1; 8 bases map to TRBD2. J gave up 0 bases and V 7 bases, and 4 bases lay outside the gene matches. CDR3 length: 15 amino acids. Germline-derived CDR1 and CDR2 are KGHDR and SFDVKD. CDR3 protein: CATRGLAHSYNEQFF. CDR3 in DNA: TGTGCCACCAGAGGACTAGCCCACTCCTACAATGAGCAGTTCTTC.

The chain recombines TRBV19 with TRBJ1-2; 8 bases map to TRBD1. The V gene's germline CDR1 is LNHDA and CDR2 SQIVND (reference sequence). The CDR3 extends over 15 amino acids. The junction had 14 bases not matched to a gene; V was cut back by 7 bases and J by 7 bases. CDR3 bases: TGTGCCAGTAAAGTAGGAGGCAGGGGGCTCGGTGGCTACACCTTC. It translates to CASKVGGRGLGGYTF.

The rearrangement uses TRBV4-1 and TRBJ2-7, with 9 bases fitting TRBD1. J was trimmed by 4 bases and V by 1 base; bases with no gene match: 8. Germline V gene lookup returns CDR1 MGHRA and CDR2 YSYEKL. This CDR3 region has 16 residues. CDR3 loop: CASSQGTNRGLYEQYF. In DNA form, the CDR3 reads TGCGCCAGCAGCCAAGGGACAAACAGGGGGCTGTACGAGCAGTACTTC.

The gene calls are TRBV9 and TRBJ1-2, with TRBD1 as a possible D gene (6 bases). Per the germline V gene, CDR1 is SGDLS and CDR2 is YYNGEE. The CDR3 totals 14 residues. Trimming removed 0 bases at V and 6 bases at J, with 12 bases between. CDR3 in DNA: TGTGCCAGCAGCGTAGGAAGGGGGATTCATGGCTACACCTTC. It encodes CASSVGRGIHGYTF. Variable domain in full (rest from reference TRBV9 and TRBJ1-2): DSGVTQTPKHLITATGQRVTLRCSPRSGDLSVYWYQQSLDQGLQFLIQYYNGEERAKGNILERFSAQQFPDLHSELNLSSLELGDSALYFCASSVGRGIHGYTFGSGTRLTVV.

The J gene is TRBJ2-7, the V gene TRBV27; 7 nucleotides line up with TRBD1. Trimming took 5 bases from V and 5 from J; bases not matched to a gene: 15. CDR1 and CDR2 from the germline V gene are MNHEY and SMNVEV (reference sequence). This CDR3 has 16 amino acids. CDR3 region: CASSPRDRSGLHEQYF. The DNA of the CDR3 is TGTGCCAGCAGTCCTCGGGACAGAAGTGGCCTTCACGAGCAGTACTTC.

V gene TRBV6-5 combines with J gene TRBJ1-2; 9 bases map to TRBD1. J was trimmed by 1 base and V by 4 bases; bases with no gene match: 1. Per the germline V gene, CDR1 is MNHEY and CDR2 is SVGAGI. The CDR3 extends over 14 amino acids. The CDR3 region is CASSLGQGNYGYTF. The DNA of the CDR3 is TGTGCCAGCAGTTTGGGACAGGGTAACTATGGCTACACCTTC.

The chain carries TRBV7-2 and TRBJ1-5; 7 positions agree with TRBD1. CDR3 length: 15 amino acids. Unmatched junction bases numbered 3, after V lost 1 base and J lost 3 bases. Per germline, CDR1 SGHTA and CDR2 FQGNSA. CDR3 region: CASSLEQGYNQPQHF. The CDR3 region has the DNA TGTGCCAGCAGCTTAGAACAGGGGTACAATCAGCCCCAGCATTTT.

This sequence joins TRBV20-1 and TRBJ2-7, with D hard to call. The V end was cut by 3 bases, the J end by 7 bases, with 7 bases between. This CDR3 has 10 amino acids. Germline CDR1 reads DFQATT; CDR2 reads SNEGSKA (reference sequence). The CDR3 here is CSASIEEQYF. The CDR3 nucleotides read TGCAGTGCTAGTATTGAGGAGCAGTACTTC.

The rearrangement links TRBV5-1 to TRBJ2-7; D possibly corresponds to TRBD2 (6 bases). Trimming took 0 bases from V and 3 from J, leaving 10 bases between them. Germline V gives CDR1 SGHRS, CDR2 YFSETQ. CDR3 size: 14 residues. As DNA, the CDR3 is TGCGCCAGCAGCTTGGGGGGAGGAGACTACGAGCAGTACTTC. Translating gives CASSLGGGDYEQYF.

The chain couples TRBV6-2 or TRBV6-3 to TRBJ1-1; the D is unclear. This CDR3 has 13 amino acids. V dropped 0 bases and J dropped 10 bases, with 12 bases sitting between them. The germline V gene encodes CDR1 MNHEY and CDR2 SVGEGT. CDR3 amino acids: CASSYSIGDGAFF. CDR3 bases: TGTGCCAGCAGTTACTCGATCGGGGATGGAGCTTTCTTT.

The chain carries TRBV24-1 and TRBJ2-5; 10 bases are shared with TRBD2. Germline-derived CDR1 and CDR2 are KGHDR and SFDVKD. V trimming: 3 bases; J trimming: 4 bases; junction bases outside the gene matches: 4. This CDR3 contains 15 residues. The CDR3 nucleotides read TGTGCCACCAGTGATCCCCGACTAGCGGGAGAGACCCAGTACTTC. Its translation is CATSDPRLAGETQYF.

The V call is TRBV2, the J call TRBJ2-5, with 9 nucleotides matching TRBD1. The length of the CDR3 is 16 residues. Germline V CDR1 and CDR2: SNHLY, FYNNEI. The V and J ends lost 5 bases and 5 bases, in that order; junction bases with no gene match: 12. In DNA form, the CDR3 reads TGTGCCAGCAGTCGACCGGGACAGGGACCCGAGGAGACCCAGTACTTC. Protein: CASSRPGQGPEETQYF.

The chain combines TRBV6-1 with TRBJ1-1; 8 positions match TRBD1. CDR1 is MNHNS and CDR2 is SASEGT in the germline V gene. The V and J ends lost 6 bases and 6 bases, in that order; junction bases with no gene match: 6. This CDR3 is built from 13 residues. Written as DNA, the CDR3 is TGTGCCAGCAGATTCCCGACAGGGGCTGAAGCTTTCTTT. Its protein is CASRFPTGAEAFF.